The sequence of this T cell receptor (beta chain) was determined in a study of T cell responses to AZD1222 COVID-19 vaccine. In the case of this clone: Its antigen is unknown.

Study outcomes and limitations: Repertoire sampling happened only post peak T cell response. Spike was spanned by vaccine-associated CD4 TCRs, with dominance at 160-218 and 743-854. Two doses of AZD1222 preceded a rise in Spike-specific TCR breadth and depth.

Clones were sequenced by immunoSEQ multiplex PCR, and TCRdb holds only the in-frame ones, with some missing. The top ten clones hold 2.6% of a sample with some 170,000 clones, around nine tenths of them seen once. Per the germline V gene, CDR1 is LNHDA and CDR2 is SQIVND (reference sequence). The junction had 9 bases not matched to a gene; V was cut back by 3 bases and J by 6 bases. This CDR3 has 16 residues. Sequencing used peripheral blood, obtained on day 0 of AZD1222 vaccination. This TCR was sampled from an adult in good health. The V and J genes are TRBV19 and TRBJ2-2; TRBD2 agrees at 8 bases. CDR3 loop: CASSIGVGRAAGELFF. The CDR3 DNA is TGTGCCAGTAGTATTGGGGTCGGGAGGGCCGCCGGGGAGCTGTTTTTT.